The next 22 T cell receptor beta chains were all read from a single sample in a study of cytomegalovirus exposure and HLA in healthy donors. Assay: immunoSEQ multiplex PCR; the TCRdb copy retains only in-frame clones and omits some. The sample shows approximately 110,000 clones, roughly 86% of them seen only once. The sequenced sample was PBMCs. The receptors were sampled from a woman aged 18 to 35 in good health and CMV-seronegative.

The V and J genes are TRBV5-5 and TRBJ1-4; TRBD1 matches 11 bases. The CDR3 is made up of 17 amino acids. Trimming at V came to 2 bases and at J to 1 base, leaving 4 bases not matched to a gene. Germline CDR1 reads SGHKS; CDR2 reads YYEKEE (reference sequence). This chain's CDR3 is CASSFRDRGETNEKLFF. CDR3 nucleotides: TGTGCCAGCAGCTTCCGGGACAGGGGGGAAACTAATGAAAAACTGTTTTTT.

In this sample, this clone turned up a few times. The chain joins TRBV15 to TRBJ2-7; D is uncertain. The length of the CDR3 is 14 residues. CDR1 is LNHNV and CDR2 is YYDKDF in the germline V gene (reference sequence). Trimming pared 4 bases from V and 2 bases from J, leaving 12 bases between. CDR3 amino acids: CATSTSLGAYEQYF. The CDR3 nucleotides are TGTGCCACCAGCACCAGCCTGGGCGCCTACGAGCAGTACTTC. Looking up the rest from reference TRBV15 and TRBJ2-7 gives the full variable domain: DAMVIQNPRYQVTQFGKPVTLSCSQTLNHNVMYWYQQKSSQAPKLLFHYYDKDFNNEADTPDNFQSRRPNTSFCFLDIRSPGLGDTAMYLCATSTSLGAYEQYFGPGTRLTVT.

The chain couples TRBV18 to TRBJ1-1, with TRBD1 as a possible D gene (5 bases). V shed 4 bases and J shed 12 bases, with 18 bases lying between them. This CDR3 is 13 amino acids long. Germline loops: CDR1 KGHSH, CDR2 LQKENI. CDR3 DNA sequence: TGTGCCAGCTCACAGATCGGGGGGGTCCATACTTTCTTT. Residues: CASSQIGGVHTFF.

This clone was observed a single time. The rearrangement links TRBV13 to TRBJ2-7; 7 positions agree with TRBD1. This CDR3 is 14 amino acids long. Trimming at V came to 4 bases and at J to 6 bases, leaving 9 bases not matched to a gene. Per germline, CDR1 PRHDT and CDR2 FYEKMQ (reference sequence). The CDR3 loop is CASSSQGVSVEQYF. CDR3 coding DNA: TGTGCCAGCAGCTCCCAGGGGGTGTCTGTCGAGCAGTACTTC.

Points on this clone: At one boundary the junction diverges from the germline segment, which might be a read error. Other DNA sequences in the same sample also yield this CDR3. The chain couples TRBV5-1 to TRBJ2-7; 8 bases are shared with TRBD1. This CDR3 is 15 amino acids long. Germline values: CDR1 SGHRS, CDR2 YFSETQ. CDR3 bases: TGTGCCAGCAGGGTTGCGGACAGGGCCCCCTACGAGCAGTACTTC. Protein product: CASRVADRAPYEQYF. Based on the CDR3 plus reference TRBV5-1 and TRBJ2-7, the full variable domain is KAGVTQTPRYLIKTRGQQVTLSCSPISGHRSVSWYQQTPGQGLQFLFEYFSETQRNKGNFPGRFSGRQFSNSRSEMNVSTLELGDSALYLCASRVADRAPYEQYFGPGTRLTVT.

V is TRBV6-5 and J is TRBJ2-7; the match to TRBD1 covers 7 bases. The germline gives CDR1 MNHEY, CDR2 SVGAGI. The CDR3 loop spans 15 amino acids. The J segment lost 2 bases and the V segment lost 2 bases, leaving 6 bases of the junction unmatched. DNA of the CDR3: TGTGCCAGCAGTTACAATAGGGGACAGACCTACGAGCAGTACTTC. Amino acids: CASSYNRGQTYEQYF.

The chain links TRBV10-2 to TRBJ2-3, with TRBD2 as a possible D gene (5 bases). Germline assignment: CDR1 WSHSY and CDR2 SAAADI. This CDR3 is 13 amino acids long. Deletions cut 6 bases from V and 0 bases from J, with 7 bases between. The CDR3: CASRLGSTDTQYF. The CDR3 DNA is TGCGCCAGCAGACTAGGGAGCACAGATACGCAGTATTTT.

The chain employs TRBV10-3 and TRBJ1-5; possibly TRBD1 for D (6 bases). This CDR3 has 13 residues. Germline CDR1 reads ENHRY; CDR2 reads SYGVKD. V was clipped by 10 bases and J by 4 bases, with 14 bases between them. This CDR3 reads CASTAGANQPQHF. The DNA of the CDR3 is TGTGCCAGCACAGCAGGGGCAAATCAGCCCCAGCATTTT.

The rearrangement joins TRBV9 to TRBJ1-1; D perhaps matches TRBD1 (6 bases). The germline gives CDR1 SGDLS, CDR2 YYNGEE. Trimming took off 3 bases at V and 2 bases at J, with 8 bases between the two ends. This CDR3 is 13 amino acids long. CDR3 protein: CASSGDINTEAFF. CDR3 coding DNA: TGTGCCAGCAGCGGGGACATAAACACTGAAGCTTTCTTT.

CDR3 in amino acids: CASSAGHSGLIYGYTF. CDR3 bases: TGTGCCAGCAGCGCAGGACATTCTGGATTGATCTATGGCTACACCTTC. This chain connects TRBV9 to TRBJ1-2; a possible D gene is TRBD1 (5 bases). V was shortened by 3 bases and J by 4 bases, with 19 bases between the two germline ends. This CDR3 is 16 amino acids long. Germline-derived CDR1 and CDR2 are SGDLS and YYNGEE.

This clone was seen a single time. The genes are TRBV19 and TRBJ2-7; 7 bases are a match to TRBD1. Germline values: CDR1 LNHDA, CDR2 SQIVND (reference sequence). The V and J ends lost 6 bases and 3 bases, in that order; junction bases with no gene match: 11. This CDR3 comprises 15 residues. CDR3 protein: CASSPKGGPGYEQYF. CDR3 sequence (DNA): TGTGCCAGTAGCCCGAAAGGGGGCCCTGGCTACGAGCAGTACTTC.

The V and J genes are TRBV4-3 and TRBJ1-1; perhaps TRBD1 as D (5 bases). V lost 4 bases, J lost 12 bases, and 12 bases lay in between. The germline V gene encodes CDR1 LGHNA and CDR2 YSLEER. The CDR3 has 11 residues. CDR3 residues: CASSRGGNTFF. The CDR3 DNA follows: TGCGCCAGCAGCCGGGGGGGGAATACTTTCTTT.

The CDR3 is CASSLRQVLNTGELFF. CDR3 coding DNA: TGTGCCAGCAGTTTAAGGCAGGTCCTGAACACCGGGGAGCTGTTTTTT. The chain uses TRBV27 and TRBJ2-2; no definite D call. V was clipped by 2 bases and J by 1 base, with 11 bases between them. CDR1 is MNHEY and CDR2 is SMNVEV in the germline V gene (reference sequence). The CDR3 runs 16 residues.

J is TRBJ2-1 and V is TRBV30, with 8 nucleotides matching TRBD1. This CDR3 has 15 amino acids. CDR1 and CDR2 (germline): GTSNPN, SVGIG (reference sequence). The trim removed 2 bases at V and 10 bases at J, leaving 13 bases unmatched. The CDR3 spells CAWSRTGTGVREQFF. In DNA form, the CDR3 reads TGTGCCTGGAGTCGGACAGGGACTGGCGTTCGGGAGCAGTTCTTC.

This clone was recorded once. CDR3 sequence: CASNEYGRAWEQFF. In nucleotides, the CDR3 is TGTGCCAGCAATGAGTACGGGAGGGCTTGGGAGCAGTTCTTC. This chain links TRBV9 with TRBJ2-1, with 8 positions matching TRBD2. Per germline, CDR1 SGDLS and CDR2 YYNGEE. The length of the CDR3 is 14 residues. With V trimmed by 6 bases and J by 10 bases, 12 bases remained unmatched.

The chain combines TRBV4-2 with TRBJ2-7; D call uncertain. Looked up from germline, CDR1 is LGHNA and CDR2 is YNFKEQ. Trimming took 3 bases from V and 6 from J, leaving 15 bases between them. The CDR3 is made up of 14 amino acids. CDR3 loop: CASSHLSDLREQYF. CDR3 coding DNA: TGTGCCAGCAGCCACCTAAGCGACCTACGCGAGCAGTACTTC.

The chain couples TRBV27 to TRBJ1-2, with D hard to call. Trimming cost V 2 bases and J 8 bases, with 12 bases left between them. The CDR3 sequence is 13 residues long. Germline V gene sequence: CDR1 MNHEY, CDR2 SMNVEV (reference sequence). In DNA, the CDR3 is TGTGCCAGCAGTTTACGGGGTCGAGGGGGCTACACCTTC. Protein product: CASSLRGRGGYTF.

This chain uses TRBV18 with TRBJ2-3; possibly TRBD2 for D (7 bases). V gave up 2 bases and J gave up 7 bases, with 22 bases separating them. The CDR3 runs 17 residues. Looked up from germline, CDR1 is KGHSH and CDR2 is LQKENI. The CDR3 nucleotides read TGTGCCAGCTCACCAGGGAGATTGTCCAGGGGAGGGAATACGCAGTATTTT. As protein: CASSPGRLSRGGNTQYF.

The V call is TRBV2, the J call TRBJ2-7; TRBD2 is a possible D gene (6 bases). Germline V gene sequence: CDR1 SNHLY, CDR2 FYNNEI. The CDR3 has 15 residues. V was cut by 4 bases and J by 2 bases, with 15 bases left in between. Written as DNA, the CDR3 is TGTGCCAGCAGTGGGGAGCGGGCCTTTACCTACGAGCAGTACTTC. Its protein is CASSGERAFTYEQYF.

The V gene is TRBV7-9, the J gene TRBJ2-7, with 7 bases matching TRBD1. Germline V lookup: CDR1 SEHNR, CDR2 FQNEAQ (reference sequence). The CDR3 covers 15 residues. V was pared by 5 bases and J by 3 bases, with 10 bases of the junction left unmatched. In nucleotides, the CDR3 is TGTGCCAGCAGCCCTGGGACAGTCCAAAGCTACGAGCAGTACTTC. Translated: CASSPGTVQSYEQYF.

This clone appeared once. The CDR3 region is CASSVPAGPNPSGELFF. The CDR3 region has the DNA TGTGCCAGCAGCGTCCCCGCGGGACCAAACCCCTCCGGGGAGCTGTTTTTT. The rearrangement links TRBV9 to TRBJ2-2; perhaps TRBD2 as D (6 bases). Trimming took off 2 bases at V and 6 bases at J, with 20 bases between the two ends. From germline, CDR1 is SGDLS and CDR2 YYNGEE. The CDR3 is 17 residues long.

The J gene is TRBJ2-3, the V gene TRBV9; a weak D match, TRBD2 (6 bases). Germline V gene data show CDR1 as SGDLS and CDR2 as YYNGEE. The CDR3 loop spans 15 amino acids. Trimming removed 0 bases from V and 0 bases from J, with 8 bases in between. The CDR3 reads CASSVESGSTDTQYF. CDR3 DNA sequence: TGTGCCAGCAGCGTAGAAAGCGGGAGCACAGATACGCAGTATTTT.